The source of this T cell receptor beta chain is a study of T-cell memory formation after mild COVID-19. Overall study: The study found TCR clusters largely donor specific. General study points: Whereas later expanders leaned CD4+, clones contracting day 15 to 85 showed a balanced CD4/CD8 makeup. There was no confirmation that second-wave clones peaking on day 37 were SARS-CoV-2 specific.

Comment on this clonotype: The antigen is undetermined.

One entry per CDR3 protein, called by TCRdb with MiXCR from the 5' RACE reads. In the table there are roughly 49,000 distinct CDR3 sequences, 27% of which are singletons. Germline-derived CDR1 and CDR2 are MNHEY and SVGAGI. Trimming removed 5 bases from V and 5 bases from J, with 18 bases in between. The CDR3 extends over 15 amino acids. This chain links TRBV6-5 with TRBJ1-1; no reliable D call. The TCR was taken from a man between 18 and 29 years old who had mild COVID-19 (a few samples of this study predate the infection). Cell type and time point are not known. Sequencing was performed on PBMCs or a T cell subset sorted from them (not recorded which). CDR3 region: CASSKVESGWTEAFF. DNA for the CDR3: TGTGCCAGCAGTAAGGTTGAGTCCGGGTGGACTGAAGCTTTCTTT.